This section outlines one T cell receptor (beta chain) sequence together with its context. Its antigen remains unidentified. Trimming stripped 3 bases from V and 7 bases from J, with 10 bases between. There are 12 residues in the CDR3. The germline gives CDR1 ENHRY, CDR2 SYGVKD. PCR used 60 Vbeta primers and 13 Jbeta primers. Assay: immunoSEQ multiplex PCR; the TCRdb copy retains only in-frame clones and omits some. The sample includes almost 35,000 clones. The data originate from a study of cytomegalovirus exposure and HLA in healthy donors. Despite likely unrecorded immune exposures, the donors were nominally healthy at the time of sampling. Study-level findings and limits: Per published reports, the classifier diagnosed cytomegalovirus status with high specificity and sensitivity. Reported findings show TCR beta sequences accurately forecast HLA-A and HLA-B alleles in most subjects.

Material: PBMCs. The chain links TRBV10-3 to TRBJ2-7; no clear D gene. The clonotype was recovered from a woman between 40 and 50 years old in good health and CMV-seropositive. CDR3 bases: TGTGCCATCAGTGACACAACCGGGGAGCAGTACTTC. As protein: CAISDTTGEQYF.